This note documents a single T cell receptor (beta chain) sequence. Antigen: not known. This record comes from a study of shared clonotypes between healthy human individuals. About the research overall: Plates per donor: three CD4 naive, three CD4 memory, two CD8 naive, one CD8 memory. Study-level points and caveats: Sorted-subset sequencing, rarefaction showed, was incomplete despite large depth. Generally, naive subsets came out with larger estimated richness than memory subsets.

Germline CDR1 is SEHNR and CDR2 is FQNEAQ (reference sequence). V gave up 4 bases and J gave up 0 bases, with 13 bases separating them. CDR3 length: 15 amino acids. Clones were read by immunoSEQ multiplex PCR, and TCRdb kept only the in-frame ones, dropping some. The table shows approximately 530,000 clones, with 95% to 97% occurring only once. The sample consisted of naive CD4+ T cells sorted from blood. Stated subset: CD45RA+ positively selected. The clonotype was recovered from a woman in her 30s in good health. The chain combines TRBV7-9 with TRBJ2-7; D unclear. The CDR3 DNA reads TGTGCCAGCAGCTCACGGAGCCCGAACTCCTACGAGCAGTACTTC. It specifies CASSSRSPNSYEQYF.